Sequencing of this TCR beta chain was carried out in a study of vaccination and CD4 T cells after COVID-19. Turning to the study itself: The post-COVID samples were taken a median approximately 3.5 months after diagnosis, anywhere from 35 to 161. For control cultures, the treatment was a CEFX pool, an HIV-1 Nef pool, or no peptide.

Deletions cut 0 bases from V and 3 bases from J, with 12 bases between. Per the germline V gene, CDR1 is SGHRS and CDR2 is YFSETQ. The CDR3 is 16 amino acids. At the Johns Hopkins FTIC core, DNA taken from cultured CD4+ T cells was sequenced by way of the Oncomine TCR Beta short-read assay. TCRdb fed the PCR reads into MiXCR, producing one record per CDR3 protein. The sample consists of about 10,000 distinct CDR3 sequences, 20% to 30% of them appearing once. On this clonotype: What it recognizes is unknown.

Described treatment: approximately nine-day PBMC culture with coronavirus spike peptide pools or control peptides (ViraFEST assay). ViraFEST used peptide pools to expand antigen-specific T cells and subsequently sequenced their TCRs. The TCR originated in a human donor who received a COVID-19 vaccine. The V gene is TRBV5-1, the J gene TRBJ2-2, with D possibly being TRBD2 (6 bases). The input for sequencing was CD4+ T cells from blood, cultured in vitro, taken before SARS-CoV-2 vaccination. The CDR3: CASSLVPGGDTGELFF. CDR3 bases: TGCGCCAGCAGCTTGGTCCCCGGGGGAGACACCGGGGAGCTGTTTTTT. Complete variable domain (other parts from reference TRBV5-1 and TRBJ2-2): KAGVTQTPRYLIKTRGQQVTLSCSPISGHRSVSWYQQTPGQGLQFLFEYFSETQRNKGNFPGRFSGRQFSNSRSEMNVSTLELGDSALYLCASSLVPGGDTGELFFGEGSRLTVL.